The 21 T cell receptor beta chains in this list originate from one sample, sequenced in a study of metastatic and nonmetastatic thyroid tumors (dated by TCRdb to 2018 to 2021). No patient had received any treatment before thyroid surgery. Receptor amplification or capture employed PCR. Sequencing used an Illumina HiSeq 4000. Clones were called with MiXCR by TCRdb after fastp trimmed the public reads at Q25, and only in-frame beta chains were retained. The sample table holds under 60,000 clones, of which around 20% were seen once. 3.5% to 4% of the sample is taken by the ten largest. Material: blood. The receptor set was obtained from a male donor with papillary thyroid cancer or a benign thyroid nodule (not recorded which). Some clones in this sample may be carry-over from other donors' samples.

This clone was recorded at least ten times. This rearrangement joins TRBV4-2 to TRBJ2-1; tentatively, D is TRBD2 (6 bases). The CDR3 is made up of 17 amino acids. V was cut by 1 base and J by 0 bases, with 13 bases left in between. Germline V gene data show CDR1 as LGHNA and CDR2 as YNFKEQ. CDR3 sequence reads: CASSQAAGGTSYNEQFF. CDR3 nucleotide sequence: TGTGCCAGCAGCCAAGCCGCGGGCGGGACCTCCTACAATGAGCAGTTCTTC.

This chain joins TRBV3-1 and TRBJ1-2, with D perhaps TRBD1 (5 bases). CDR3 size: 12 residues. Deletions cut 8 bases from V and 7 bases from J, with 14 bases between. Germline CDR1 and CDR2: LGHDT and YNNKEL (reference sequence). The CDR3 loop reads CASGLGAGGYTF. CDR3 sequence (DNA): TGTGCCAGCGGCCTTGGGGCTGGTGGCTACACCTTC. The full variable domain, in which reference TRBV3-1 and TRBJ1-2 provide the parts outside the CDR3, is DTAVSQTPKYLVTQMGNDKSIKCEQNLGHDTMYWYKQDSKKFLKIMFSYNNKELIINETVPNRFSPKSPDKAHLNLHINSLELGDSAVYFCASGLGAGGYTFGSGTRLTVV.

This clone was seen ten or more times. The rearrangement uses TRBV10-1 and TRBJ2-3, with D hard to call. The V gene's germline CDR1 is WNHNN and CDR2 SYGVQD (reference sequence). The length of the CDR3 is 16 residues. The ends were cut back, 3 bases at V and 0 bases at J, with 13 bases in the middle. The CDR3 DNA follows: TGCGCCAGCAGTGACGGACCGAATCCCAGCACAGATACGCAGTATTTT. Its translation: CASSDGPNPSTDTQYF.

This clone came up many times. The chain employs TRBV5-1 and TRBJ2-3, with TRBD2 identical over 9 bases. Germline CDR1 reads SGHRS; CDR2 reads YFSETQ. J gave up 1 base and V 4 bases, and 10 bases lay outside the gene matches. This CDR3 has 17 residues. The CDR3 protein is CASSPQGAGGGTDTQYF. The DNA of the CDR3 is TGCGCCAGCAGCCCGCAGGGAGCGGGGGGCGGCACAGATACGCAGTATTTT. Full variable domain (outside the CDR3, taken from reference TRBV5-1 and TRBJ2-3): KAGVTQTPRYLIKTRGQQVTLSCSPISGHRSVSWYQQTPGQGLQFLFEYFSETQRNKGNFPGRFSGRQFSNSRSEMNVSTLELGDSALYLCASSPQGAGGGTDTQYFGPGTRLTVL.

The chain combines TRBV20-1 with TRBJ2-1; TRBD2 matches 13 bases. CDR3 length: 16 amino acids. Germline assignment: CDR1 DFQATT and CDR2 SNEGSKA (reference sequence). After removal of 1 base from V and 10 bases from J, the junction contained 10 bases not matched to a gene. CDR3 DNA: TGCAGTGCTAGAGGGACTAGCGGGAGTTGGGGCGGCGAGCAGTTCTTC. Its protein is CSARGTSGSWGGEQFF.

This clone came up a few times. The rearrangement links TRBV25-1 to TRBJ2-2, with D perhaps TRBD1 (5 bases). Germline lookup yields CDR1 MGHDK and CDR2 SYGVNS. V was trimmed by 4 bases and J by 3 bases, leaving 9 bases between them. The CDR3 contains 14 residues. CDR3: CASSASQDTGELFF. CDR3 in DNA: TGTGCCAGCAGTGCCTCACAGGACACCGGGGAGCTGTTTTTT.

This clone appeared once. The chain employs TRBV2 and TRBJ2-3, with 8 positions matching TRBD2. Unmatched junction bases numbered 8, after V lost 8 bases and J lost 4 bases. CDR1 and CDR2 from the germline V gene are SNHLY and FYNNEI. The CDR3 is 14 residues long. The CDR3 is CASLGGAGADTQYF. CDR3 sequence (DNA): TGTGCCAGCCTCGGGGGAGCGGGAGCAGATACGCAGTATTTT.

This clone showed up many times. Here the CDR3 reads CASSLDPRTGTYEQYF. CDR3 sequence (DNA): TGTGCCAGCAGCTTAGATCCCCGAACAGGGACCTACGAGCAGTACTTC. The rearrangement links TRBV11-2 to TRBJ2-7; possible D gene TRBD1, 6 bases. V was trimmed by 0 bases and J by 2 bases, leaving 14 bases between them. The CDR3 extends over 16 amino acids. Per germline, CDR1 SGHAT and CDR2 FQNNGV.

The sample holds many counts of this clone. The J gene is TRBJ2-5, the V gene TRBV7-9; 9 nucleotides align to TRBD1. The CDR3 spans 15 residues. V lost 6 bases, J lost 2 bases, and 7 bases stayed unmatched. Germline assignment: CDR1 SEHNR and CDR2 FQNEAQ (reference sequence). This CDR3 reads CASSETGGGQETQYF. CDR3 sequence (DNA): TGTGCCAGCAGTGAGACAGGGGGTGGTCAAGAGACCCAGTACTTC.

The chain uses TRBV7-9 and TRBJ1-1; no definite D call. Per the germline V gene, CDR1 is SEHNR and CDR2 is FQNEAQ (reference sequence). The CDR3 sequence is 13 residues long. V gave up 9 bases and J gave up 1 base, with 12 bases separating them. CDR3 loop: CASRGRANTEAFF. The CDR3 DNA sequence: TGTGCCAGTCGAGGTCGTGCGAACACTGAAGCTTTCTTT.

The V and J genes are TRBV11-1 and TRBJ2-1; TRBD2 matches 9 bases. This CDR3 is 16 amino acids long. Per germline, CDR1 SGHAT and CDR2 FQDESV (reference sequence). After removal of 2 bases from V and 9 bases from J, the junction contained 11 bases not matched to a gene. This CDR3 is CASSLRGREGPVEQFF. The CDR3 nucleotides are TGTGCCAGCAGCTTAAGAGGGCGGGAGGGCCCTGTTGAGCAGTTCTTC.

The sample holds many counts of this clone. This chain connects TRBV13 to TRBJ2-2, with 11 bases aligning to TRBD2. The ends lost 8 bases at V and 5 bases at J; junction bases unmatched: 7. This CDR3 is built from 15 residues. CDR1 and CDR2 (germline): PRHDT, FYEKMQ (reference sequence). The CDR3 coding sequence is TGTGCCAGCGGTACTAGCGGGGGTGAAACCGGGGAGCTGTTTTTT. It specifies CASGTSGGETGELFF.

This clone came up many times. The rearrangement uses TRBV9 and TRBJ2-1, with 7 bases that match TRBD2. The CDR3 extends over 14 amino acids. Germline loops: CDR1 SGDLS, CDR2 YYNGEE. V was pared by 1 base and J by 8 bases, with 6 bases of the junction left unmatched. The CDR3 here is CASSVRLARDEQFF. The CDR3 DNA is TGTGCCAGCAGCGTACGACTAGCCAGGGATGAGCAGTTCTTC.

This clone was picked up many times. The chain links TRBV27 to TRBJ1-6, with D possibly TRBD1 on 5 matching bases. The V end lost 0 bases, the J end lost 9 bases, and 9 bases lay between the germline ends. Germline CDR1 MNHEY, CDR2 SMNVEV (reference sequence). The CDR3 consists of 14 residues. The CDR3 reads CASSLSRGVSPLHF. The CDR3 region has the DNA TGTGCCAGCAGTTTATCGAGAGGGGTTTCACCCCTCCACTTT.

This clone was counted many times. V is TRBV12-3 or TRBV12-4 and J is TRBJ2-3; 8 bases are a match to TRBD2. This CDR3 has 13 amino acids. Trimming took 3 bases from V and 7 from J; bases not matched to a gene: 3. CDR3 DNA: TGTGCCAGCAGTTTTCGGGAGGGACATACGCAGTATTTT. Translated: CASSFREGHTQYF.

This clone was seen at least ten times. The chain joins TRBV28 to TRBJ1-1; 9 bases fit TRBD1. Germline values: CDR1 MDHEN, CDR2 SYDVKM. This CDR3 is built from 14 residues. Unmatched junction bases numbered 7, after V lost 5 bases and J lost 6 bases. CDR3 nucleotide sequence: TGTGCCAGCAGTCGACAGGGGGTTATGTCTGAAGCTTTCTTT. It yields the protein CASSRQGVMSEAFF.

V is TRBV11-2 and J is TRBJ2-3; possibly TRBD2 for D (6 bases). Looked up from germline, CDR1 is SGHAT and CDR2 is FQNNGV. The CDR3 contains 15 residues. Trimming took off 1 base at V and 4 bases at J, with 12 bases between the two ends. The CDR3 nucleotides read TGTGCCAGCAGCTTAGTCGTTGCGGGATCAGATACGCAGTATTTT. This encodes CASSLVVAGSDTQYF.

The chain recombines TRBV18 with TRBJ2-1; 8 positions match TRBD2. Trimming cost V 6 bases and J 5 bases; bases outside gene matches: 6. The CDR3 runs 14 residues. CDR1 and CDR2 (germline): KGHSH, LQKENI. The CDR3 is CASSPGGVNNEQFF. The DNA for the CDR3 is TGTGCCAGCTCCCCGGGGGGGGTCAACAATGAGCAGTTCTTC.

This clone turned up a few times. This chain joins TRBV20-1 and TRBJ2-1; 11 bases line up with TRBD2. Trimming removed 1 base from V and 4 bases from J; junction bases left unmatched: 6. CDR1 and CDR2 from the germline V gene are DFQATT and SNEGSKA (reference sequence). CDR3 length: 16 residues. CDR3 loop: CSARAPGLAGYNEQFF. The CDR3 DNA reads TGCAGTGCTAGAGCCCCCGGACTAGCGGGTTACAATGAGCAGTTCTTC.

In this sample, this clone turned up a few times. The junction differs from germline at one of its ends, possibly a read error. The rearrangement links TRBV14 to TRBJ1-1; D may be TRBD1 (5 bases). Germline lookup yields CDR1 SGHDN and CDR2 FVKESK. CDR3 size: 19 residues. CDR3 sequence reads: CASSHYPRWRGHMNTGAFF. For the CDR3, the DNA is TGTGCCAGCAGCCACTACCCTCGTTGGCGGGGCCACATGAACACTGGAGCTTTCTTT.

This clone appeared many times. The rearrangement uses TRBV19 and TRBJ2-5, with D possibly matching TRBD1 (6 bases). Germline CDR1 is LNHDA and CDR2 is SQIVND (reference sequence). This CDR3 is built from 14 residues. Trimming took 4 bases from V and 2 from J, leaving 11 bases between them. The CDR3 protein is CASSKGDKQETQYF. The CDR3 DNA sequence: TGTGCCAGTAGTAAGGGGGATAAACAAGAGACCCAGTACTTC.